This T cell receptor (beta chain) was found in a study of CD4+ T cells in melanoma (dated by TCRdb to between 2022 and 2023). Looking at the study overall: The study investigated neoantigen-specific CD4+ T cells in human melanoma.

General conclusions and limits of the study: The report described a correlation between neoantigen-specific CD4+ T cells and the function of CD8+ T cells, macrophages and B cells. Neoantigen-specific CD4+ T cells in melanoma were reported to show diverse differentiation states.

To note about this clone: The antigen it binds to is not known. Base qualities are missing; no much larger clone stands one base away.

The CDR3 has 11 amino acids, counting the end cysteine and phenylalanine. Only the CDR3 portion is preserved as DNA: 33 bases, with reading frame beginning at the first base. CDR1 and CDR2 were assigned from the germline V gene as MDHEN and SYDVKM. The V end loses 6 bases and the J end loses 2 bases, and a stretch of 4 bases separates them. The library relied on the immunoSEQ multiplex PCR assay. TCRdb stores this immuneACCESS table with in-frame sequences only. Part of the clones is absent; in the studies checked, under half of the shortfall reflects unresolved V genes, and no reason is known for the rest. This sample holds about 21,000 clones; over 75% were observed only once. The ten top clones hold 3.6% of the sample. The donors were melanoma patients.

Source material: cells from a culture (not recorded whether cultured in vitro). The receptor comes from a human donor with melanoma. The chain is made from TRBV28 and TRBJ1-2, with the D gene call left open. The CDR3 protein sequence reads: CASSSNYGYTF. The nucleotide sequence is TGTGCCAGCAGCTCCAACTATGGCTACACCTTC.